A single sample gave rise to the 27 T cell receptor beta chains below, sequenced in a study of blood T cell repertoires in COVID-19. TCRdb's copy holds only in-frame clones and misses some; the assay was immunoSEQ multiplex PCR. The table includes under 300,000 clones, approximately 83% detected once. Sequencing input: peripheral blood. Every receptor here comes from a human donor in a cohort sampled during active COVID-19.

The chain is built from TRBV6-2 or TRBV6-3 and TRBJ2-5; 11 positions match TRBD2. CDR3 size: 17 residues. The V gene's germline CDR1 is MNHEY and CDR2 SVGEGT. The V and J ends lost 2 bases and 2 bases, in that order; junction bases with no gene match: 7. Written as DNA, the CDR3 is TGTGCCAGCAGTTACGGGTCCGCTAGCGGGAGGCAAGAGACCCAGTACTTC. It specifies CASSYGSASGRQETQYF.

This chain joins TRBV3-1 (or the pseudogene TRBV3-2) and TRBJ2-5; D not resolved. V was trimmed by 1 base and J by 4 bases, leaving 7 bases between them. CDR1 and CDR2 (germline): LGHDT, YNNKEL (reference sequence). The CDR3 contains 13 residues. The chain's CDR3 is CASSQGGAETQYF. The CDR3 region has the DNA TGTGCCAGCAGCCAAGGAGGTGCAGAGACCCAGTACTTC.

The chain joins TRBV18 to TRBJ1-2; maybe TRBD1 (5 bases). CDR1 and CDR2 (germline): KGHSH, LQKENI. V was shortened by 3 bases and J by 1 base, with 9 bases between the two germline ends. The CDR3 consists of 14 residues. In DNA form, the CDR3 reads TGTGCCAGCTCACCGTCGACAGATAACTATGGCTACACCTTC. Protein: CASSPSTDNYGYTF. The full variable domain, in which reference TRBV18 and TRBJ1-2 provide the parts outside the CDR3, is NAGVMQNPRHLVRRRGQEARLRCSPMKGHSHVYWYRQLPEEGLKFMVYLQKENIIDESGMPKERFSAEFPKEGPSILRIQQVVRGDSAAYFCASSPSTDNYGYTFGSGTRLTVV.

The rearrangement links TRBV5-1 to TRBJ2-1; 8 bases align to TRBD2. Germline V CDR1 and CDR2: SGHRS, YFSETQ. Trimming removed 2 bases from V and 7 bases from J; junction bases left unmatched: 20. CDR3 length: 19 amino acids. The CDR3, as DNA: TGCGCCAGCAGCTTTTTCTTCAGGGGCGCGGGGGGCGCCAGGAATGAGCAGTTCTTC. Protein product: CASSFFFRGAGGARNEQFF. The full variable domain, rest sourced from reference TRBV5-1 and TRBJ2-1, is KAGVTQTPRYLIKTRGQQVTLSCSPISGHRSVSWYQQTPGQGLQFLFEYFSETQRNKGNFPGRFSGRQFSNSRSEMNVSTLELGDSALYLCASSFFFRGAGGARNEQFFGPGTRLTVL.

The rearrangement links TRBV18 to TRBJ1-3; 8 bases fit TRBD1. From germline, CDR1 is KGHSH and CDR2 LQKENI. Germline trimming cut 6 bases from V and 1 base from J; bases unmatched to any gene: 11. The CDR3 loop spans 17 amino acids. The CDR3: CASSRTGQGGSGNTIYF. DNA of the CDR3: TGTGCCAGCTCTCGGACAGGGCAAGGGGGTTCTGGAAACACCATATATTTT.

The chain uses TRBV9 and TRBJ2-5; possible D gene TRBD1, 5 bases. Trimming left V 2 bases short and J 4 bases short, with 12 bases between. This CDR3 has 14 residues. Germline V lookup: CDR1 SGDLS, CDR2 YYNGEE. The CDR3 here is CASSVAGSGETQYF. CDR3 in DNA: TGTGCCAGCAGCGTGGCAGGGTCAGGAGAGACCCAGTACTTC.

The chain couples TRBV7-2 to TRBJ2-1; D remains ambiguous. The V gene lost 5 bases and the J gene lost 7 bases, with 9 bases spanning the gap. The CDR3 spans 12 residues. Germline V gives CDR1 SGHTA, CDR2 FQGNSA. The CDR3 spells CASSRDLNEQFF. The CDR3 nucleotides read TGTGCCAGCAGCCGCGACTTGAATGAGCAGTTCTTC.

This clone was counted once. The rearrangement links TRBV5-1 to TRBJ2-7, with 7 bases matching TRBD1. The V segment lost 0 bases and the J segment 6 bases; nucleotides outside the gene matches: 9. This CDR3 is built from 15 residues. The germline V gene has CDR1 SGHRS and CDR2 YFSETQ. The CDR3 protein is CASSLGRTGAVEQYF. The CDR3 nucleotides read TGCGCCAGCAGCTTGGGGCGTACAGGGGCGGTCGAGCAGTACTTC.

This clone was detected once. The rearrangement joins TRBV19 to TRBJ1-5; tentatively, D is TRBD1 (5 bases). CDR1 LNHDA and CDR2 SQIVND come from the germline V gene (reference sequence). Trimming removed 7 bases at V and 0 bases at J, with 13 bases between. CDR3 size: 15 residues. This CDR3 is CASNRRGDSNQPQHF. The DNA of the CDR3 is TGTGCCAGTAACCGGCGGGGGGATAGCAATCAGCCCCAGCATTTT. The variable domain in full, with the rest retrieved from reference TRBV19 and TRBJ1-5, is DGGITQSPKYLFRKEGQNVTLSCEQNLNHDAMYWYRQDPGQGLRLIYYSQIVNDFQKGDIAEGYSVSREKKESFPLTVTSAQKNPTAFYLCASNRRGDSNQPQHFGDGTRLSIL.

This chain uses TRBV30 with TRBJ1-5, with 7 nucleotides matching TRBD1. From germline, CDR1 is GTSNPN and CDR2 SVGIG (reference sequence). CDR3 size: 14 residues. The ends lost 2 bases at V and 4 bases at J; junction bases unmatched: 5. The CDR3 spells CAWSHRGGNQPQHF. CDR3 DNA sequence: TGTGCCTGGAGTCACAGGGGAGGAAATCAGCCCCAGCATTTT.

This clone has just a few counts. This chain links TRBV4-2 with TRBJ1-4; TRBD1 matches at 7 bases. Germline trimming cut 0 bases from V and 8 bases from J; bases unmatched to any gene: 12. The germline V gene has CDR1 LGHNA and CDR2 YNFKEQ. This CDR3 is built from 17 residues. The CDR3 loop reads CASSQDPRTGLREKLFF. For the CDR3, the DNA is TGTGCCAGCAGCCAAGATCCCCGGACAGGCCTACGGGAAAAACTGTTTTTT.

The gene calls are TRBV7-2 and TRBJ2-1; 7 nucleotides match TRBD2. The CDR3 is 12 residues long. The germline gives CDR1 SGHTA, CDR2 FQGNSA. V shed 3 bases, J shed 10 bases, and the junction held 3 bases outside the gene matches. CDR3 nucleotide sequence: TGTGCCAGCAGCTTCCCCGGGGGGGAGCAGTTCTTC. Its protein is CASSFPGGEQFF.

This clone came up once. The sample holds other DNA sequences that translate to the same CDR3. The DNA for the CDR3 is TGTGCCAGTAGTACCGGGACAGGGGTTCAGCCCCAGCATTTT. It specifies CASSTGTGVQPQHF. The chain uses TRBV19 and TRBJ1-5, with 10 positions matching TRBD1. Germline CDR1 and CDR2: LNHDA and SQIVND (reference sequence). This CDR3 comprises 14 residues. After removal of 4 bases from V and 6 bases from J, the junction contained 3 bases not matched to a gene.

The CDR3 sequence is CASSSGNYNEQFF. CDR3 bases: TGTGCCAGCAGTTCCGGGAATTACAATGAGCAGTTCTTC. This rearrangement joins TRBV27 to TRBJ2-1, with D possibly being TRBD2 (5 bases). The CDR3 runs 13 residues. V lost 4 bases, J lost 4 bases, and 8 bases lay in between. CDR1 MNHEY and CDR2 SMNVEV come from the germline V gene (reference sequence).

V is TRBV28 and J is TRBJ1-3; D perhaps matches TRBD1 (5 bases). V gave up 6 bases and J gave up 0 bases, with 12 bases separating them. This CDR3 has 15 residues. CDR1 is MDHEN and CDR2 is SYDVKM in the germline V gene. CDR3 nucleotides: TGTGCCAGCAGAGGACACGAGGTCTCTGGAAACACCATATATTTT. Encoded protein: CASRGHEVSGNTIYF.

This clone was seen only once. This chain joins TRBV3-1 (or the pseudogene TRBV3-2) and TRBJ1-1; D remains ambiguous. V was trimmed by 5 bases and J by 2 bases, leaving 15 bases between them. The CDR3 spans 15 residues. Germline lookup yields CDR1 LGHDT and CDR2 YNNKEL (reference sequence). The CDR3 DNA is TGTGCCAGCAGCACCCTAGCGAGGGCAAACACTGAAGCTTTCTTT. Amino acid sequence: CASSTLARANTEAFF.

This clone was picked up a small number of times. The V and J genes are TRBV6-6 and TRBJ1-1, with 7 bases fitting TRBD1. This CDR3 region has 15 residues. Germline loops: CDR1 MNHNY, CDR2 SVGAGI (reference sequence). After removal of 6 bases from V and 1 base from J, the junction contained 8 bases not matched to a gene. CDR3 amino acids: CASSPLQGQNTEAFF. CDR3 in DNA: TGTGCCAGCAGCCCTTTACAGGGGCAGAACACTGAAGCTTTCTTT.

The chain employs TRBV10-3 and TRBJ2-3; D is perhaps TRBD1 (6 bases). Trimming removed 6 bases at V and 2 bases at J, with 18 bases between. This CDR3 region has 16 residues. CDR1 and CDR2 (germline): ENHRY, SYGVKD. The CDR3 is CAISGRDRSYTDTQYF. CDR3 DNA sequence: TGTGCCATCAGCGGCCGTGACAGGAGTTACACAGATACGCAGTATTTT.

The V call is TRBV6-5, the J call TRBJ2-7; D perhaps matches TRBD1 (5 bases). CDR3 length equals 14 residues. Germline CDR1 is MNHEY and CDR2 is SVGAGI. The V end was cut by 6 bases, the J end by 7 bases, with 19 bases between. Here the CDR3 reads CASSPNGGGAEQYF. DNA of the CDR3: TGTGCCAGCAGCCCCAATGGTGGTGGGGCGGAGCAGTACTTC.

This clone came up a few times. The V call is TRBV2, the J call TRBJ1-1, with 8 bases aligning to TRBD1. Germline CDR1 reads SNHLY; CDR2 reads FYNNEI. The CDR3 extends over 14 amino acids. V dropped 6 bases and J dropped 0; count of bases not matched to a gene: 3. As DNA, the CDR3 is TGTGCCAGCAGGGGACAGGCCATGAACACTGAAGCTTTCTTT. This codes for CASRGQAMNTEAFF.

The chain links TRBV6-6 to TRBJ1-5, with D tentatively TRBD1 (6 bases). V lost 10 bases and J 3 bases, leaving 13 bases between the germline ends. CDR3 length equals 13 residues. From germline, CDR1 is MNHNY and CDR2 SVGAGI (reference sequence). Here the CDR3 reads CATCQGFNQPQHF. The CDR3 DNA sequence: TGTGCCACGTGTCAGGGGTTCAATCAGCCCCAGCATTTT.

This sequence joins TRBV7-9 and TRBJ2-6, with D perhaps TRBD2 (6 bases). The CDR3 consists of 13 residues. Trimming took off 5 bases at V and 10 bases at J, with 12 bases between the two ends. Germline V gene data show CDR1 as SEHNR and CDR2 as FQNEAQ (reference sequence). The CDR3 protein is CASSPSRGNVLTF. Written as DNA, the CDR3 is TGTGCCAGCAGCCCAAGTCGGGGGAACGTCCTGACTTTC.

The rearrangement links TRBV5-1 to TRBJ2-7; D might be TRBD1 (6 bases). V lost 4 bases and J lost 3, with 20 bases in between. This CDR3 spans 16 amino acids. Germline assignment: CDR1 SGHRS and CDR2 YFSETQ. CDR3 in amino acids: CASSPPPATGNYEQYF. CDR3 coding DNA: TGCGCCAGCAGCCCCCCACCCGCGACAGGCAACTACGAGCAGTACTTC.

The V gene is TRBV5-4, the J gene TRBJ2-7; 10 nucleotides agree with TRBD1. V dropped 3 bases and J dropped 5; count of bases not matched to a gene: 5. The CDR3 is 14 amino acids. Germline V gene sequence: CDR1 SGHNT, CDR2 YYREEE (reference sequence). The CDR3 spells CASSYGTGVHEQYF. CDR3 nucleotides: TGTGCCAGCAGCTACGGGACAGGGGTCCACGAGCAGTACTTC.

The rearrangement links TRBV6-5 to TRBJ1-2; 7 bases are a match to TRBD1. V shed 6 bases, J shed 4 bases, and the junction held 2 bases outside the gene matches. CDR1 is MNHEY, CDR2 SVGAGI, per germline. CDR3 size: 12 residues. The CDR3 reads CASRTGSYGYTF. The CDR3 coding sequence is TGTGCCAGCAGGACAGGGAGCTATGGCTACACCTTC.

This chain joins TRBV12-3 or TRBV12-4 and TRBJ2-5; D remains ambiguous. This CDR3 contains 12 residues. Trimming cost V 3 bases and J 4 bases, with 6 bases left between them. DNA for the CDR3: TGTGCCAGCAGTTTGTTCGGAGAGACCCAGTACTTC. Amino acid sequence: CASSLFGETQYF.

The J gene is TRBJ2-1, the V gene TRBV5-1; TRBD2 agrees at 9 bases. Germline lookup yields CDR1 SGHRS and CDR2 YFSETQ. The CDR3 runs to 16 residues. V shed 0 bases and J 3 bases; nucleotides not matched to a gene: 4. For the CDR3, the DNA is TGCGCCAGCAGCTTGGGTCTAGCGGGGTACTACAATGAGCAGTTCTTC. Protein: CASSLGLAGYYNEQFF.